This TCR beta chain was sequenced during a study of cytomegalovirus exposure and HLA in healthy donors. Whole-study results and caveats: The dataset shows that most TCR sequences were rare, while some public TCRs occurred in many donors.

Germline CDR1 is MRHNA and CDR2 is SNTAGT. The CDR3 runs to 14 residues. Trimming at V came to 1 base and at J to 5 bases, leaving 4 bases not matched to a gene. Here immunoSEQ multiplex PCR was the method, and the copy in TCRdb shows in-frame clones only, minus some. This sample has roughly 100,000 clones, with around 86% found just once. This clone was seen just once. Its specificity is not known. The TCR comes from a woman between 18 and 29 years old in good health and CMV-seropositive. The chain recombines TRBV6-4 with TRBJ2-5; the match to TRBD2 covers 7 bases. Material: PBMCs. CDR3 sequence reads: CASSDLAGAETQYF. The CDR3 DNA sequence: TGTGCCAGCAGTGACTTAGCGGGTGCGGAGACCCAGTACTTC.